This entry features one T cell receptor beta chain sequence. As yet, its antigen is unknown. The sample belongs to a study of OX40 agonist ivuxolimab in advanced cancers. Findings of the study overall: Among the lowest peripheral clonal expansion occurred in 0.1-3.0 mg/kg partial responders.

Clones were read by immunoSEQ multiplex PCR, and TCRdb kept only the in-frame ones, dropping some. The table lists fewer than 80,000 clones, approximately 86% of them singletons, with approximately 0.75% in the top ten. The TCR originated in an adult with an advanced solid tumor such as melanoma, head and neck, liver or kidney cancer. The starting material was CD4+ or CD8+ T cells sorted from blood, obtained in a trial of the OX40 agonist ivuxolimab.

The CDR3 here is CASSYSHNTGDTQYF. The CDR3 coding sequence is TGTGCCAGCAGTTACTCCCATAATACCGGAGATACGCAGTATTTT. The genes are TRBV6-5 and TRBJ2-3; D remains unclear. The CDR3 is 15 residues long. V shed 0 bases and J shed 5 bases, with 12 bases lying between them. Germline CDR1 is MNHEY and CDR2 is SVGAGI.